One and the same sample provided the 23 T cell receptor beta chains below, sequenced in a study of cytomegalovirus exposure and HLA in healthy donors. Clones were read by immunoSEQ multiplex PCR, and TCRdb kept only the in-frame ones, dropping some. The sample lists roughly 220,000 clones; under 95% were seen once. Sequencing input: PBMCs. The receptors were gathered from a woman aged 18 to 35 in good health and CMV-seronegative.

Points on this clone: An end of the junction differs from the germline gene, which may be a read error. The chain uses TRBV6-1 and TRBJ2-7; 12 bases fit TRBD1. The CDR3 covers 9 residues. CDR1 is MNHNS and CDR2 is SASEGT in the germline V gene. The CDR3 reads CATGTGGHF. CDR3 coding DNA: TGTGCCACCGGGACAGGGGGCCACTTC.

The V and J genes are TRBV6-1 and TRBJ2-7; D is ambiguous. CDR1 is MNHNS and CDR2 is SASEGT in the germline V gene. The ends were cut back, 6 bases at V and 2 bases at J, with 14 bases in the middle. The CDR3 is made up of 14 amino acids. CDR3 nucleotide sequence: TGTGCCAGCAGGGAACCTGGAGTCCCCTACGAGCAGTACTTC. Protein: CASREPGVPYEQYF.

DNA of the CDR3: TGTGCCAGCAAAGAGGGGGGGGACACCGGGGAGCTGTTTTTT. Translation gives CASKEGGDTGELFF. The rearrangement uses TRBV6-4 and TRBJ2-2, with a tentative D call TRBD2 (7 bases). Trimming shortened V by 7 bases and J by 3 bases, and 12 bases separated the two germline ends. The CDR3 is made up of 14 amino acids. From germline, CDR1 is MRHNA and CDR2 SNTAGT.

DNA for the CDR3: TGTGCCAGCAGACGTGGAGCCTCCTACGAGCAGTACTTC. This encodes CASRRGASYEQYF. V usage is TRBV27 and J usage is TRBJ2-5; no clear D. The J call may not be correct, given that the DNA end is closer to TRBJ2-7. Germline values: CDR1 MNHEY, CDR2 SMNVEV (reference sequence). The CDR3 is 13 residues long.

CDR3 loop: CASSSGQRDGYTF. The CDR3 region has the DNA TGTGCCAGCAGCTCGGGACAGAGAGATGGCTACACCTTC. The rearrangement uses TRBV5-4 and TRBJ1-2; 7 bases fit TRBD1. The CDR3 contains 13 residues. The junction had 5 bases not matched to a gene; V was cut back by 3 bases and J by 6 bases. Per the germline V gene, CDR1 is SGHNT and CDR2 is YYREEE (reference sequence).

DNA for the CDR3: TGTGCCAGCATCTCCGTCCTGACTGGAAACTCTGGGGCCAACGTCCTGACTTTC. It is translated as CASISVLTGNSGANVLTF. V usage is TRBV2 and J usage is TRBJ2-6, with no clear D. CDR1 and CDR2 (germline): SNHLY, FYNNEI. V lost 7 bases to trimming and J lost 0 bases, with 19 bases between them. The length of the CDR3 is 18 residues. The full variable domain, with the rest looked up from reference TRBV2 and TRBJ2-6, is EPEVTQTPSHQVTQMGQEVILRCVPISNHLYFYWYRQILGQKVEFLVSFYNNEISEKSEIFDDQFSVERPDGSNFTLKIRSTKLEDSAMYFCASISVLTGNSGANVLTFGAGSRLTVL.

This chain links TRBV5-1 with TRBJ2-5; 13 bases agree with TRBD2. With V trimmed by 3 bases and J by 5 bases, 10 bases remained unmatched. Germline assignment: CDR1 SGHRS and CDR2 YFSETQ. The CDR3 is made up of 17 amino acids. The CDR3 loop reads CASSSRTSGSWAETQYF. In DNA, the CDR3 is TGCGCCAGCAGCTCCCGGACTAGCGGGAGCTGGGCTGAGACCCAGTACTTC.

V and J are TRBV30 and TRBJ1-2; TRBD1 might be the D (5 bases). This CDR3 contains 14 residues. The germline V gene encodes CDR1 GTSNPN and CDR2 SVGIG (reference sequence). The V end lost 5 bases, the J end lost 4 bases, and 17 bases lay between the germline ends. CDR3 coding DNA: TGTGCCTGGGGGACTTATCCGGGAAGCTATGGCTACACCTTC. It translates to CAWGTYPGSYGYTF. Full variable domain (missing parts from reference TRBV30 and TRBJ1-2): SQTIHQWPATLVQPVGSPLSLECTVEGTSNPNLYWYRQAAGRGLQLLFYSVGIGQISSEVPQNLSASRPQDRQFILSSKKLLLSDSGFYLCAWGTYPGSYGYTFGSGTRLTVV.

J is TRBJ1-4 and V is TRBV6-5; the match to TRBD1 covers 9 bases. The V and J ends lost 6 bases and 6 bases, in that order; junction bases with no gene match: 8. CDR3 size: 15 residues. In germline, CDR1 is MNHEY, CDR2 SVGAGI. The CDR3 DNA follows: TGTGCCAGCAGCTCTTCCGGGACAGGGTATGAAAAACTGTTTTTT. This sequence encodes CASSSSGTGYEKLFF.

CDR3 amino acids: CASSPGLFPTDTQYF. DNA of the CDR3: TGTGCCAGCAGCCCAGGGCTTTTCCCGACAGATACGCAGTATTTT. The chain employs TRBV7-3 and TRBJ2-3; TRBD1 might be the D (5 bases). Germline CDR1 reads SGHTA; CDR2 reads FQGTGA. The CDR3 contains 15 residues. The germline V and J ends were trimmed by 5 bases and 3 bases, with 15 bases remaining between them.

The V gene is TRBV5-1, the J gene TRBJ2-3, with 7 bases fitting TRBD2. The germline V gene encodes CDR1 SGHRS and CDR2 YFSETQ. The CDR3 is 13 residues long. The trim removed 7 bases at V and 6 bases at J, leaving 8 bases unmatched. The CDR3 is CASRGGEEDTQYF. The CDR3 DNA reads as TGCGCCAGCCGGGGAGGGGAGGAGGATACGCAGTATTTT.

The chain recombines TRBV9 with TRBJ2-7; 11 nucleotides match TRBD1. Looked up from germline, CDR1 is SGDLS and CDR2 is YYNGEE. CDR3 length: 15 residues. With 3 bases clipped from V and 0 bases from J, the junction kept 2 bases outside the gene matches. The DNA of the CDR3 is TGTGCCAGCAGCGAAGGGACAGGGGGCTCCTACGAGCAGTACTTC. Residues: CASSEGTGGSYEQYF.

The CDR3 here is CASSPSYAQYF. The CDR3 DNA reads as TGTGCCAGCAGCCCTTCCTATGCGCAGTATTTT. This rearrangement joins TRBV11-2 to TRBJ2-3; D unresolved. Trimming removed 5 bases at V and 10 bases at J, with 10 bases between. Germline V gene lookup returns CDR1 SGHAT and CDR2 FQNNGV. The CDR3 runs to 11 residues.

The gene calls are TRBV6-1 and TRBJ2-1, with TRBD1 matching 7 bases. In germline, CDR1 is MNHNS, CDR2 SASEGT. The CDR3 loop spans 15 amino acids. Trimming removed 0 bases from V and 5 bases from J; junction bases left unmatched: 4. The CDR3 is CASSEAGTAHNEQFF. In DNA, the CDR3 is TGTGCCAGCAGTGAAGCTGGGACAGCCCACAATGAGCAGTTCTTC.

In nucleotides, the CDR3 is TGCGCCAGCAGCTTGCAGGGGGCTTTTCCGGGGGAGCAGTTCTTC. Translating gives CASSLQGAFPGEQFF. The V gene is TRBV5-1, the J gene TRBJ2-1; 8 bases line up with TRBD1. Germline loops: CDR1 SGHRS, CDR2 YFSETQ. The length of the CDR3 is 15 residues. V lost 1 base and J lost 10; bases outside the gene matches: 10.

The V and J genes are TRBV2 and TRBJ2-7; D is perhaps TRBD2 (5 bases). Between the trimmed V and J ends, which lost 3 bases and 3 bases, there was a span of 9 bases. The length of the CDR3 is 13 residues. The germline CDR1 and CDR2 sequences are SNHLY and FYNNEI. The chain's CDR3 is CASSEGVNYEQYF. The CDR3 DNA follows: TGTGCCAGCAGTGAGGGAGTCAACTACGAGCAGTACTTC.

The genes are TRBV7-2 and TRBJ2-7, with 11 bases aligning to TRBD2. This CDR3 is 14 amino acids long. Germline V CDR1 and CDR2: SGHTA, FQGNSA. Trimming at V came to 6 bases and at J to 6 bases, leaving 7 bases not matched to a gene. CDR3 loop: CASRTSGGGPEQYF. The DNA for the CDR3 is TGTGCCAGCAGAACTAGCGGGGGAGGGCCCGAGCAGTACTTC.

This clone was found once. The rearrangement uses TRBV7-8 and TRBJ1-5; D gene unclear. In germline, CDR1 is SGHVS, CDR2 FQNEAQ. V lost 9 bases and J 3 bases, leaving 18 bases between the germline ends. The CDR3 runs 15 residues. The CDR3 here is CASNQEASFNQPQHF. The CDR3 bases are TGTGCCAGTAATCAGGAGGCGTCCTTCAATCAGCCCCAGCATTTT.

The chain links TRBV27 to TRBJ2-7, with 12 bases aligning to TRBD2. The CDR3 has 15 amino acids. The V gene end was trimmed by 6 bases and the J gene end by 3 bases; junction bases not matched to a gene: 6. In germline, CDR1 is MNHEY, CDR2 SMNVEV (reference sequence). The CDR3 nucleotides read TGTGCCAGCAGCCTAGCGGGAGGGGGAGTCTACGAGCAGTACTTC. Its protein product is CASSLAGGGVYEQYF.

This rearrangement joins TRBV19 to TRBJ2-7, with 14 bases that match TRBD2. J was trimmed by 6 bases and V by 6 bases; bases with no gene match: 7. CDR1 is LNHDA, CDR2 SQIVND, per germline (reference sequence). The CDR3 covers 15 residues. In DNA form, the CDR3 reads TGTGCCAGTAGCCGGGGGACTAGCGGGAGCTCCGAGCAGTACTTC. This sequence encodes CASSRGTSGSSEQYF.

In regard to this clone: Its ends do not fully match the called genes, so a read error is possible. The chain has TRBV13 and TRBJ2-7, with 9 bases matching TRBD1. Germline loops: CDR1 PRHDT, CDR2 FYEKMQ (reference sequence). The CDR3 spans 16 residues. CDR3 coding DNA: TGTGCCAGCAGCATAGGACCGGGACAGGGAGCCTACGAGCAGTACTTC. Encoded protein: CASSIGPGQGAYEQYF.

The rearrangement joins TRBV19 to TRBJ2-7; 8 positions agree with TRBD1. Germline V gives CDR1 LNHDA, CDR2 SQIVND (reference sequence). Trimming at V came to 6 bases and at J to 3 bases, leaving 10 bases not matched to a gene. The CDR3 runs 15 residues. The CDR3 region is CASRRERDRGYEQYF. The CDR3, as DNA: TGTGCCAGTAGGAGAGAGCGAGACAGGGGCTACGAGCAGTACTTC.

This clone was counted a few times. V gene TRBV29-1 combines with J gene TRBJ2-2; 7 bases align to TRBD2. This CDR3 has 15 amino acids. J gave up 0 bases and V 4 bases, and 5 bases lay outside the gene matches. CDR1 SQVTM and CDR2 ANQGSEA come from the germline V gene. Written as DNA, the CDR3 is TGCAGCGTTGTGAAGGGGACTACGAACACCGGGGAGCTGTTTTTT. It codes for CSVVKGTTNTGELFF.